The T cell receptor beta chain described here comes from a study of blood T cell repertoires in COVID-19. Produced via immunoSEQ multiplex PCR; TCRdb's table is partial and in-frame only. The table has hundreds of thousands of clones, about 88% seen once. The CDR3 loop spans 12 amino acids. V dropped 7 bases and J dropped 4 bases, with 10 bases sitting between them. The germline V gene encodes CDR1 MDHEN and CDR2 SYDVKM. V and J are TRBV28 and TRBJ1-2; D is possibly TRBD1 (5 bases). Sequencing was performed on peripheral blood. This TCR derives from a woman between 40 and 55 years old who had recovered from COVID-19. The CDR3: CASMRDLYGYTF. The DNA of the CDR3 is TGTGCCAGCATGCGGGACCTCTATGGCTACACCTTC.